What follows are 8 T cell receptor beta chains derived from one specimen sequenced in a study of cytomegalovirus exposure and HLA in healthy donors. Use of 60 Vbeta and 13 Jbeta primers characterized the PCR. The method was immunoSEQ multiplex PCR; TCRdb's version includes in-frame clones alone and lacks a portion of them. Among 35,000 to 45,000 clones, 63% were seen once, and the ten largest hold about 12%. The specimen sequenced was PBMCs. The source of these receptors is a man aged 60 to 75 in good health and CMV-seropositive.

J is TRBJ2-3 and V is TRBV4-3, with 9 bases identical to TRBD2. Germline CDR1 and CDR2: LGHNA and YSLEER. The CDR3 covers 16 residues. The V gene end was trimmed by 3 bases and the J gene end by 1 base; junction bases not matched to a gene: 5. CDR3 protein: CASSQLTSGGTDTQYF. In nucleotides, the CDR3 is TGCGCCAGCAGCCAGTTGACTAGCGGAGGCACAGATACGCAGTATTTT.

A few counts support this clone. The gene calls are TRBV4-3 and TRBJ1-3, with D possibly TRBD1 on 5 matching bases. Deletions cut 0 bases from V and 0 bases from J, with 9 bases between. The germline CDR1 and CDR2 sequences are LGHNA and YSLEER. This CDR3 comprises 16 residues. CDR3 in DNA: TGCGCCAGCAGCCAAGATACCAGGGACTCTGGAAACACCATATATTTT. It is translated as CASSQDTRDSGNTIYF.

This sequence joins TRBV7-6 and TRBJ2-5, with a tentative D call TRBD2 (6 bases). The CDR3 has 16 residues. Trimming left V 4 bases short and J 4 bases short, with 19 bases between. The germline gives CDR1 SGHVS, CDR2 FNYEAQ. In DNA, the CDR3 is TGTGCCAGCAGCTCCTTGCGGGGCCCCGAGTCAGAGACCCAGTACTTC. As protein: CASSSLRGPESETQYF. The full variable domain, rest sourced from reference TRBV7-6 and TRBJ2-5, is GAGVSQSPRYKVTKRGQDVALRCDPISGHVSLYWYRQALGQGPEFLTYFNYEAQQDKSGLPNDRFSAERPEGSISTLTIQRTEQRDSAMYRCASSSLRGPESETQYFGPGTRLLVL.

The V call is TRBV5-1, the J call TRBJ2-5, with a tentative D call TRBD2 (5 bases). Germline loops: CDR1 SGHRS, CDR2 YFSETQ. This CDR3 has 15 residues. V dropped 2 bases and J dropped 2 bases, with 13 bases sitting between them. The CDR3 nucleotides read TGCGCCAGCAGCTTCAGGACTCCGGTTCAAGAGACCCAGTACTTC. Protein product: CASSFRTPVQETQYF.

The chain combines TRBV4-3 with TRBJ2-7, with 9 bases matching TRBD2. Trimming took 0 bases from V and 3 from J; bases not matched to a gene: 6. This CDR3 contains 16 residues. Germline CDR1 and CDR2: LGHNA and YSLEER. The CDR3: CASSQDWASGNYEQYF. In DNA form, the CDR3 reads TGCGCCAGCAGCCAAGATTGGGCTAGCGGGAACTACGAGCAGTACTTC.

The chain couples TRBV9 to TRBJ2-2; TRBD2 matches 13 bases. Germline V gives CDR1 SGDLS, CDR2 YYNGEE. This CDR3 is 15 amino acids long. Trimming at V came to 4 bases and at J to 6 bases, leaving 3 bases not matched to a gene. The CDR3 coding sequence is TGTGCCAGCAGCACGGGACTAGCGGGACCCGGGGAGCTGTTTTTT. Its protein product is CASSTGLAGPGELFF.

The V call is TRBV2, the J call TRBJ2-5; D is ambiguous. Deletions cut 3 bases from V and 5 bases from J, with 13 bases between. CDR1 is SNHLY and CDR2 is FYNNEI in the germline V gene. The CDR3 sequence is 14 residues long. The chain's CDR3 is CASSDVVTEETQYF. DNA for the CDR3: TGTGCCAGCAGTGATGTGGTAACTGAGGAGACCCAGTACTTC.

CDR3 coding DNA: TGTGCCAGCTCACCAAAGGGGCTTGGCACCGGGGAGCTGTTTTTT. The encoded protein is CASSPKGLGTGELFF. J is TRBJ2-2 and V is TRBV18; D possibly corresponds to TRBD1 (5 bases). The germline gives CDR1 KGHSH, CDR2 LQKENI. The CDR3 spans 15 residues. The ends were cut back, 2 bases at V and 4 bases at J, with 11 bases in the middle.